The present T cell receptor beta chain was sequenced within a study of cytomegalovirus exposure and HLA in healthy donors. This clone showed up just once. TCRdb's copy holds only in-frame clones and misses some; the assay was immunoSEQ multiplex PCR. The sample consists of fewer than 75,000 clones, approximately 95% of them appearing once. The V gene's germline CDR1 is SGHNT and CDR2 YYREEE (reference sequence). This CDR3 has 15 residues. The junction had 12 bases not matched to a gene; V was cut back by 4 bases and J by 8 bases. This clonotype was obtained from a man between 18 and 35 years old in good health and CMV-seronegative. The sample taken for sequencing was PBMCs. The V gene is TRBV5-4, the J gene TRBJ2-1; 7 bases map to TRBD2. CDR3 residues: CASSGRDSGGYEQFF. CDR3 bases: TGTGCCAGCAGCGGGAGGGACTCCGGAGGATATGAGCAGTTCTTC.